These T cell receptor beta chains were read from a single sample in a study of a mutant IDH1 vaccine in newly diagnosed glioma. Sequencing was performed with immunoSEQ multiplex PCR; in TCRdb, only in-frame clones are kept and a portion is missing. This table holds roughly 38,000 clones, around 74% found once. Their cognate antigens are unknown. The sequencing used PBMCs, collected from a glioma patient whose treatment included an IDH1 peptide vaccine. Receptors originate from a man aged 50 to 59 with glioma. CDR3s include the opening cysteine and the closing phenylalanine or tryptophan. Fields, in order: J gene, CDR3 length, clone size, V gene, D gene, CDR3 protein, CDR3 DNA. A D gene is named only where the DNA matches it firmly. Clone size appears in some rows only: once, few, many, or a class for an expanded clone.

TRBJ1-3	15	NA	TRBV5-4	TRBD1	CASSPGQGSGNTIYF	TGTGCCAGCAGCCCGGGACAGGGCTCAGGAAACACCATATATTTT
TRBJ2-7	15	NA	TRBV7-8	TRBD1	CASSFALGQGYEQYF	TGTGCCAGCAGCTTTGCCCTGGGACAGGGCTACGAGCAGTACTTC
TRBJ2-2	16	NA	TRBV7-2	TRBD2	CASSSGLAGGTGELFF	TGTGCCAGCAGCTCTGGACTAGCGGGGGGGACCGGGGAGCTGTTTTTT
TRBJ2-5	14	NA	TRBV30	NA	CAWSRKIKQETQYF	TGTGCCTGGAGTAGGAAGATAAAGCAAGAGACCCAGTACTTC
TRBJ2-7	16	NA	TRBV23-1	TRBD1	CASSRLPRGLVYEQYF	TGCGCCAGCAGTCGCCTACCCAGGGGGCTAGTCTACGAGCAGTACTTC
TRBJ2-5	13	NA	TRBV7-7	NA	CASSKGGQETQYF	TGTGCTAGCAGCAAAGGGGGTCAAGAGACCCAGTACTTC
TRBJ2-4	17	NA	TRBV13	TRBD2	CASSSQTSGAAKNIQYF	TGTGCCAGCAGCTCCCAAACTAGCGGGGCAGCCAAAAACATTCAGTACTTC
TRBJ1-5	14	NA	TRBV19	TRBD1	CASTTQGSNQPQHF	TGTGCCAGTACCACACAGGGGAGCAATCAGCCCCAGCATTTT
TRBJ1-5	15	NA	TRBV4-1	NA	CASSQGSGGAQPQHF	TGCGCCAGCAGCCAAGGAAGTGGGGGAGCTCAGCCCCAGCATTTT
TRBJ1-5	14	few	TRBV30	NA	CAWTRGSGNQPQHF	TGTGCCTGGACCCGGGGGTCTGGCAATCAGCCCCAGCATTTT
TRBJ2-5	17	NA	TRBV14	NA	CASSRFRDTTYQETQYF	TGTGCCAGCAGCCGCTTTCGAGACACGACGTACCAAGAGACCCAGTACTTC
TRBJ1-4	15	NA	TRBV30	TRBD1	CAWSFKGQLNEKLFF	TGTGCCTGGAGTTTTAAGGGACAGCTTAATGAAAAACTGTTTTTT
TRBJ2-3	17	NA	TRBV5-4	TRBD2	CASSWEGLAGNTDTQYF	TGTGCCAGCAGCTGGGAGGGCCTAGCGGGAAACACAGATACGCAGTATTTT
TRBJ1-3	16	NA	TRBV15	NA	CATSREGLPSGNTIYF	TGTGCCACCAGCAGAGAGGGGCTCCCATCTGGAAACACCATATATTTT
TRBJ2-2	16	NA	TRBV6-5	NA	CASSYPKGGSTGELFF	TGTGCCAGCAGTTACCCCAAAGGGGGGAGCACCGGGGAGCTGTTTTTT
TRBJ1-1	14	NA	TRBV28	NA	CASSFRSGNTEAFF	TGTGCCAGCAGTTTTAGGTCGGGGAACACTGAAGCTTTCTTT
TRBJ2-2	15	few	TRBV19	TRBD2	CASSISGGNTGELFF	TGTGCCAGTAGTATTTCGGGGGGGAACACCGGGGAGCTGTTTTTT
TRBJ1-4	14	NA	TRBV4-3	NA	CASSHPGMGEKLFF	TGCGCCAGCAGCCATCCAGGAATGGGTGAAAAACTGTTTTTT
TRBJ1-2	12	NA	TRBV5-1	TRBD1	CASSLEGAGYTF	TGCGCCAGCAGCTTGGAGGGGGCCGGCTACACCTTC
TRBJ2-3	17	NA	TRBV30	TRBD1	CAWSVPTGDLLTDTQYF	TGTGCCTGGAGTGTTCCTACAGGGGATCTTTTGACAGATACGCAGTATTTT
TRBJ2-1	15	NA	TRBV2	TRBD2	CASRGTSGGYNEQFF	TGTGCCAGCAGGGGGACTAGCGGGGGATACAATGAGCAGTTCTTC
TRBJ1-2	15	few	TRBV7-2	NA	CASSYNTGENYGYTF	TGTGCCAGCAGCTACAACACGGGGGAGAACTATGGCTACACCTTC
TRBJ1-1	14	NA	TRBV10-3	NA	CAISAEPGSTEAFF	TGTGCCATCAGTGCAGAACCGGGGAGCACTGAAGCTTTCTTT
TRBJ2-5	15	NA	TRBV27	TRBD1	CASSLLRTGKETQYF	TGTGCCAGCAGTCTTCTTAGGACAGGGAAAGAGACCCAGTACTTC
TRBJ1-6	15	NA	TRBV7-2	TRBD1	CASSRSRDRGSPLHF	TGTGCCAGCAGCCGTAGCCGGGACAGGGGCTCACCCCTCCACTTT
TRBJ1-5	12	medium-sized	TRBV19	NA	CASKGGNQPQHF	TGTGCCAGTAAGGGCGGCAATCAGCCCCAGCATTTT
TRBJ1-2	14	NA	TRBV9	NA	CASSQGTASVGYTF	TGTGCCAGCAGCCAGGGGACCGCCTCGGTAGGCTACACCTTC
TRBJ1-1	13	NA	TRBV7-3	NA	CASSLQENTEAFF	TGTGCCAGCAGCCTACAAGAGAACACTGAAGCTTTCTTT
TRBJ2-7	13	few	TRBV7-2	NA	CASSLDFSYEQYF	TGTGCCAGCAGCTTAGACTTCTCCTACGAGCAGTACTTC
TRBJ2-4	16	NA	TRBV1	NA	CTSSQDPGLAKNIQYF	TGCACCAGCAGCCAAGACCCAGGATTAGCCAAAAACATTCAGTACTTC
TRBJ1-1	14	few	TRBV13	NA	CASSPPDANTEAFF	TGTGCCAGCAGCCCTCCGGACGCGAACACTGAAGCTTTCTTT
TRBJ2-5	17	NA	TRBV7-2	NA	CASSLPFITAEGETQYF	TGTGCCAGCAGCTTACCATTCATTACAGCGGAAGGAGAGACCCAGTACTTC
TRBJ1-2	13	few	TRBV5-5	TRBD1	CASSLGTGDGYTF	TGTGCCAGCAGCTTGGGAACAGGGGATGGCTACACCTTC
TRBJ1-5	14	NA	TRBV4-1	TRBD1	CASSPQGGNQPQHF	TGCGCCAGCAGCCCCCAGGGGGGGAATCAGCCCCAGCATTTT
TRBJ2-2	13	NA	TRBV4-1	NA	CASSQGDIGELFF	TGCGCCAGCAGCCAAGGAGATATCGGGGAGCTGTTTTTT
TRBJ2-3	14	NA	TRBV6-1	TRBD1	CGAARDRGRDTQYF	TGTGGCGCCGCCCGAGACAGGGGTCGAGATACGCAGTATTTT
TRBJ2-3	17	NA	TRBV4-1	TRBD2	CASSQDPSGGGTDTQYF	TGCGCCAGCAGCCAAGACCCTAGCGGGGGAGGGACAGATACGCAGTATTTT
TRBJ2-7	13	NA	TRBV14	NA	CASSQGVYYEQYF	TGTGCCAGCAGCCAGGGTGTGTACTACGAGCAGTACTTC
TRBJ2-2	12	NA	TRBV27	NA	CASSLVGGELFF	TGTGCCAGCAGTTTAGTAGGCGGGGAGCTGTTTTTT
TRBJ2-2	13	NA	TRBV15	NA	CATSRDKTGELFF	TGTGCCACCAGCAGAGATAAGACCGGGGAGCTGTTTTTT
TRBJ2-7	13	NA	TRBV7-2	TRBD2	CASSPGRGYEQYF	TGTGCCAGCAGCCCAGGGAGGGGCTACGAGCAGTACTTC
TRBJ1-3	14	NA	TRBV29-1	NA	CSVETGGVGNTIYF	TGCAGCGTTGAAACGGGGGGAGTTGGAAACACCATATATTTT
TRBJ1-5	13	NA	TRBV15	NA	CATSSLGNQPQHF	TGTGCCACCAGCAGTCTCGGCAATCAGCCCCAGCATTTT
TRBJ1-1	13	NA	TRBV29-1	TRBD1	CSAPTGPSTEAFF	TGCAGCGCCCCGACAGGGCCAAGTACTGAAGCTTTCTTT
TRBJ2-1	15	few	TRBV5-1	NA	CASSLGWGSSEEQFF	TGCGCCAGCAGCTTGGGGTGGGGGAGCTCAGAGGAGCAGTTCTTC
TRBJ2-7	15	NA	TRBV28	NA	CASSLGGKASYEQYF	TGTGCCAGCAGTTTAGGAGGGAAGGCCTCCTACGAGCAGTACTTC
TRBJ2-1	14	NA	TRBV4-2	TRBD2	CASTQRGVTNEQFF	TGTGCCAGCACCCAGCGGGGGGTCACCAATGAGCAGTTCTTC
TRBJ2-7	13	NA	TRBV11-3	NA	CASSEGGGAEQYF	TGTGCCAGCAGCGAGGGTGGGGGGGCCGAGCAGTACTTC
TRBJ2-2	14	few	TRBV15	NA	CATESGAGTGELFF	TGTGCCACCGAATCAGGGGCGGGGACCGGGGAGCTGTTTTTT
TRBJ1-1	14	NA	TRBV11-2	NA	CASSLVRGNTEAFF	TGTGCCAGCAGCTTAGTCAGGGGGAACACTGAAGCTTTCTTT
TRBJ1-6	15	NA	TRBV27	TRBD1	CASSPEGARDSPLHF	TGTGCCAGCAGTCCCGAGGGGGCAAGGGATTCACCCCTCCACTTT
TRBJ2-5	16	NA	TRBV7-6	NA	CASSLAAVNLQETQYF	TGTGCCAGCAGCTTAGCTGCGGTGAACTTACAAGAGACCCAGTACTTC